The entry below describes one T cell receptor beta chain. Profiled with immunoSEQ multiplex PCR; TCRdb holds only in-frame clones, not every one. The sample lists around 66,000 clones, about 88% occurring once. This record belongs to a study of T cell changes during pregnancy in multiple sclerosis. The germline V gene has CDR1 SGHKS and CDR2 YYEKEE (reference sequence). There are 15 residues in the CDR3. With V trimmed by 4 bases and J by 3 bases, 6 bases remained unmatched. This sequence joins TRBV5-5 and TRBJ2-2, with TRBD2 matching over 7 bases. Sequencing was performed on peripheral blood, taken in the first trimester of pregnancy. The origin of this receptor is a female donor in good health, enrolled as a control in a pregnancy study. The CDR3 region is CASSPPGGDTGELFF. The CDR3 DNA sequence: TGTGCCAGCAGCCCGCCGGGAGGAGACACCGGGGAGCTGTTTTTT.